Below, 4 T cell receptor beta chains from the same sample are listed, as sequenced in a study of radiotherapy plus CTLA-4 blockade in lung cancer. TCRdb keeps only in-frame clones here, not all; method: immunoSEQ multiplex PCR. Altogether over 100,000 clones are present, around 84% being singletons, with the ten largest covering about 3.5%. Sequences were derived from peripheral blood, sampled from a patient treated with radiotherapy plus ipilimumab. Receptors were obtained from a human donor with non-small cell lung cancer that progressed on radiotherapy plus ipilimumab. Some clones in this sample may be carry-over from other donors' samples.

The V and J genes are TRBV19 and TRBJ1-5; a weak D match, TRBD1 (5 bases). The CDR3 consists of 13 residues. With 7 bases removed from V and 4 bases from J, the gap between germline ends came to 11 bases. From germline, CDR1 is LNHDA and CDR2 SQIVND (reference sequence). Written as DNA, the CDR3 is TGTGCCAGTACCCGGGGGGAGAATCAGCCCCAGCATTTT. Amino acids: CASTRGENQPQHF.

The rearrangement links TRBV4-1 to TRBJ1-1, with D maybe TRBD1 (5 bases). The germline V gene encodes CDR1 MGHRA and CDR2 YSYEKL. The CDR3 covers 15 residues. Trimming left V 3 bases short and J 7 bases short, with 18 bases between. The CDR3 protein is CASSHMGDRVNEAFF. The CDR3 DNA reads TGCGCCAGCAGCCATATGGGGGATAGAGTGAATGAAGCTTTCTTT.

This clone was found once. The rearrangement links TRBV10-3 to TRBJ1-1; the D is unclear. Germline CDR1 reads ENHRY; CDR2 reads SYGVKD. The V end was cut by 7 bases, the J end by 2 bases, with 11 bases between. The CDR3 is 13 amino acids. The CDR3 coding sequence is TGTGCCATCAAAAAGACGGACAACACTGAAGCTTTCTTT. Amino acid sequence: CAIKKTDNTEAFF.

The rearrangement uses TRBV5-1 and TRBJ2-2, with D perhaps TRBD2 (7 bases). V lost 1 base and J 7 bases, leaving 14 bases between the germline ends. The CDR3 is 15 amino acids. CDR1 is SGHRS and CDR2 is YFSETQ in the germline V gene. The CDR3 is CASSLWRGGGGELFF. CDR3 bases: TGCGCCAGCAGCTTGTGGAGGGGGGGCGGCGGGGAGCTGTTTTTT.